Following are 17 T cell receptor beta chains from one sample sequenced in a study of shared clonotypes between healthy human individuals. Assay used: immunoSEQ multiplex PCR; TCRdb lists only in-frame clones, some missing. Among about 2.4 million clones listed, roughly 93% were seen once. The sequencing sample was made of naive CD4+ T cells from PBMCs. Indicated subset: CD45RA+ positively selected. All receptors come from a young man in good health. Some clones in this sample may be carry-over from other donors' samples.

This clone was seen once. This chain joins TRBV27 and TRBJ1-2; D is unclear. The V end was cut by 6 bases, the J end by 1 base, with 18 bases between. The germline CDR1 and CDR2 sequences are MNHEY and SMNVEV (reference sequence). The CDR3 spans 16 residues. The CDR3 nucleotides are TGTGCCAGCAGCCCCGCCTGGGCAGGCCTTAACTATGGCTACACCTTC. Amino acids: CASSPAWAGLNYGYTF.

In nucleotides, the CDR3 is TGTGCCATCAGTGAATTGTTCCGGGGGGGCACAGATACGCAGTATTTT. Translating gives CAISELFRGGTDTQYF. The chain uses TRBV10-3 and TRBJ2-3, with 7 bases lining up with TRBD2. The CDR3 loop spans 16 amino acids. V lost 3 bases, J lost 1 base, and 7 bases stayed unmatched. From germline, CDR1 is ENHRY and CDR2 SYGVKD.

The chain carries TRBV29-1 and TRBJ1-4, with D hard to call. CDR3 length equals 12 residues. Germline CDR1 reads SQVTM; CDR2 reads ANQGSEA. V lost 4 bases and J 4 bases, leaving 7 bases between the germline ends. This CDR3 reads CSVGHLNEKLFF. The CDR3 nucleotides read TGCAGCGTTGGACACCTTAATGAAAAACTGTTTTTT.

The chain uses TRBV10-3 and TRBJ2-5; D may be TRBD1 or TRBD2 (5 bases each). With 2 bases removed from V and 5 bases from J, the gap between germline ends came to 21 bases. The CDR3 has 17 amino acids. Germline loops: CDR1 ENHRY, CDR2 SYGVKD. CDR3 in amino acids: CAISERAGTGRGETQYF. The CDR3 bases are TGTGCCATCAGTGAGAGGGCCGGGACGGGGAGAGGGGAGACCCAGTACTTC.

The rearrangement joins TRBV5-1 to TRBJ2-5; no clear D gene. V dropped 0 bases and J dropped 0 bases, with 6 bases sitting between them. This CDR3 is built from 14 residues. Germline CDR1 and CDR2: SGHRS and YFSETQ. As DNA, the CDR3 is TGCGCCAGCAGCTTGGACGACAACCAAGAGACCCAGTACTTC. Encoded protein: CASSLDDNQETQYF. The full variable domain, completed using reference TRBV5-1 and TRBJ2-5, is KAGVTQTPRYLIKTRGQQVTLSCSPISGHRSVSWYQQTPGQGLQFLFEYFSETQRNKGNFPGRFSGRQFSNSRSEMNVSTLELGDSALYLCASSLDDNQETQYFGPGTRLLVL.

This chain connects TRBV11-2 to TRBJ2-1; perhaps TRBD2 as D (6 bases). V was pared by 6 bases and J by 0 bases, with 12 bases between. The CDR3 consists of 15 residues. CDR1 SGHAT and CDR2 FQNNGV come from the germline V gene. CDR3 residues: CASSYDGSSYNEQFF. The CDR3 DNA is TGTGCCAGCAGTTACGACGGGAGCTCCTACAATGAGCAGTTCTTC. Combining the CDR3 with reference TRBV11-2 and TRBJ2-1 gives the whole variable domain EAGVAQSPRYKIIEKRQSVAFWCNPISGHATLYWYQQILGQGPKLLIQFQNNGVVDDSQLPKDRFSAERLKGVDSTLKIQPAKLEDSAVYLCASSYDGSSYNEQFFGPGTRLTVL.

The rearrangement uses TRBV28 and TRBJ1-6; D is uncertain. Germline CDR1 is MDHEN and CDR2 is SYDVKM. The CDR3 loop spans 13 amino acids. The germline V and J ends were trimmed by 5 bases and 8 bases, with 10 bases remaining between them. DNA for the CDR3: TGTGCCAGCAGTGGACGTCTGGATTCACCCCTCCACTTT. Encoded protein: CASSGRLDSPLHF.

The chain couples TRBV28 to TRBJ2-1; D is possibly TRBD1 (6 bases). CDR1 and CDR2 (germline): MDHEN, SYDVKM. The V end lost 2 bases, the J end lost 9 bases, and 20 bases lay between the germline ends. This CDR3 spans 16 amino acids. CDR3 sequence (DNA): TGTGCCAGCAGTTTACGGAAGACAGGTCCGAGTATTGAGCAGTTCTTC. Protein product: CASSLRKTGPSIEQFF.

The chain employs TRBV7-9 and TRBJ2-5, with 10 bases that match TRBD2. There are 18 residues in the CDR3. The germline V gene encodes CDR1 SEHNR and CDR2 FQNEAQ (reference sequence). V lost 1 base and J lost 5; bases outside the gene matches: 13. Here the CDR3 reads CASSLGRWGGLAEETQYF. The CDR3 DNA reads TGTGCCAGCAGCTTAGGCCGCTGGGGTGGACTAGCGGAGGAGACCCAGTACTTC.

The CDR3, as DNA: TGCGCCAGCAGCCGCGGGACTAGCGGGAGAAGGAACACCGGGGAGCTGTTTTTT. Protein sequence: CASSRGTSGRRNTGELFF. The chain joins TRBV5-1 to TRBJ2-2; 14 bases fit TRBD2. The CDR3 consists of 18 residues. The V segment lost 4 bases and the J segment 1 base; nucleotides outside the gene matches: 6. Germline loops: CDR1 SGHRS, CDR2 YFSETQ.

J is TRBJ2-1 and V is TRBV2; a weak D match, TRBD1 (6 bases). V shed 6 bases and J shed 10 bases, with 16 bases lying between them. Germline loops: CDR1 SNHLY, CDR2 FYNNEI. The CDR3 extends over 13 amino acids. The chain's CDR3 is CASRPIGRGEQFF. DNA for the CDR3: TGTGCCAGCAGACCGATTGGAAGGGGGGAGCAGTTCTTC. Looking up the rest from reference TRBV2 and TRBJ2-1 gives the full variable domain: EPEVTQTPSHQVTQMGQEVILRCVPISNHLYFYWYRQILGQKVEFLVSFYNNEISEKSEIFDDQFSVERPDGSNFTLKIRSTKLEDSAMYFCASRPIGRGEQFFGPGTRLTVL.

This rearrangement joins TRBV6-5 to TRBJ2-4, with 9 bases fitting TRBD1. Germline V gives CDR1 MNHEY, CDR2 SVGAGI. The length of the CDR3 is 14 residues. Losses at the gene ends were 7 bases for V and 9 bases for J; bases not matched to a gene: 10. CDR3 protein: CASTRTGDEGIQYF. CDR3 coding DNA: TGTGCCAGCACCAGGACAGGGGACGAGGGCATTCAGTACTTC.

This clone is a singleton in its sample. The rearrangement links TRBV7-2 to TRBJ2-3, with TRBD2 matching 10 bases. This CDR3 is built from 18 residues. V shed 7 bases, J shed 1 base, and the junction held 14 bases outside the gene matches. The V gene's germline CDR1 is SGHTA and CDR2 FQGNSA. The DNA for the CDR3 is TGTGCCAGCACCATGAGGGCTAGCGGGAGTGACGGCACAGATACGCAGTATTTT. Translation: CASTMRASGSDGTDTQYF.

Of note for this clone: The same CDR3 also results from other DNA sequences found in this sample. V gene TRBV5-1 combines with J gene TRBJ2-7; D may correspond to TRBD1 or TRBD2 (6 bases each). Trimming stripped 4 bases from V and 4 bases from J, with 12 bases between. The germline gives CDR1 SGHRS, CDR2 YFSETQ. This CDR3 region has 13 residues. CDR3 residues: CASSRRGGYEQYF. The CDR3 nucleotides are TGCGCCAGCAGCCGCCGAGGGGGGTACGAGCAGTACTTC.

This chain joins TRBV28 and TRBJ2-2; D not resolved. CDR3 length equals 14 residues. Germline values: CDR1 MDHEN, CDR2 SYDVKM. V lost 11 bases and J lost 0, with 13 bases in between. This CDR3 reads CAPEQIPNTGELFF. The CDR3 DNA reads TGTGCCCCAGAGCAGATCCCGAACACCGGGGAGCTGTTTTTT.

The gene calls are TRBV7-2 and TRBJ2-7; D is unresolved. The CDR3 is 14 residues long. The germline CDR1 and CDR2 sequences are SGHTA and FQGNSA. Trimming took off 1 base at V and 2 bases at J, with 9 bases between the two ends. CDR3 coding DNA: TGTGCCAGCAGCTTAGAGCACGGACCCTACGAGCAGTACTTC. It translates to CASSLEHGPYEQYF.

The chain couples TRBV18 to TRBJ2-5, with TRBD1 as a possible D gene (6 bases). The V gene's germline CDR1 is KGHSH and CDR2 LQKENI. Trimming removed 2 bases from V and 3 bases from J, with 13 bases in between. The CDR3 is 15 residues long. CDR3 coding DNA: TGTGCCAGCTCACCAAAACAGGGTCCTAAAGAGACCCAGTACTTC. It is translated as CASSPKQGPKETQYF.